These 5 T cell receptor beta chains share one sample of origin, sequenced in a study of T cells in Graves' hyperthyroidism and ophthalmopathy. TCR beta CDR3 sequences were amplified from RNA transcripts. With the HTBI primer set, the TCR CDR3 went through a first round of RT-PCR. TCRdb ran MiXCR on the multiplex PCR reads and lists one entry per CDR3 protein. Of around 350,000 distinct CDR3 sequences listed, about 14% are singletons. Material: blood. All receptors derive from a woman aged 30 to 39 with Graves' ophthalmopathy.

This clonotype has a count of ten or more. The V and J genes are TRBV7-2 and TRBJ2-7, with 8 bases that match TRBD1. Per the germline V gene, CDR1 is SGHTA and CDR2 is FQGNSA. J was trimmed by 6 bases and V by 4 bases; bases with no gene match: 14. This CDR3 region has 16 residues. The DNA for the CDR3 is TGTGCCAGCAGCTCCAGAAGACAGGGGACGTTGATCGAGCAGTACTTC. Translation gives CASSSRRQGTLIEQYF. The full variable domain, with the rest looked up from reference TRBV7-2 and TRBJ2-7, is GAGVSQSPSNKVTEKGKDVELRCDPISGHTALYWYRQSLGQGLEFLIYFQGNSAPDKSGLPSDRFSAERTGGSVSTLTIQRTQQEDSAVYLCASSSRRQGTLIEQYFGPGTRLTVT.

This clonotype was observed at least ten times. This chain links TRBV5-1 with TRBJ2-5; D unclear. The germline gives CDR1 SGHRS, CDR2 YFSETQ. Trimming removed 0 bases from V and 5 bases from J, with 11 bases in between. This CDR3 is 14 amino acids long. The CDR3 region is CASSLGPNGETQYF. Written as DNA, the CDR3 is TGCGCCAGCAGCTTGGGGCCCAACGGGGAGACCCAGTACTTC.

The chain is built from TRBV29-1 and TRBJ1-5, with 9 bases aligning to TRBD1. V shed 5 bases and J 7 bases; nucleotides not matched to a gene: 15. CDR3 length equals 16 residues. CDR1 is SQVTM, CDR2 ANQGSEA, per germline. Here the CDR3 reads CSVLSAGTGKSQPQHF. CDR3 sequence (DNA): TGCAGCGTTCTCTCCGCAGGGACAGGGAAGTCCCAGCCCCAGCATTTT.

The table lists this clonotype with a few counts. Here the CDR3 reads CASSFSLGGSPLHF. CDR3 nucleotides: TGTGCCAGTAGTTTCAGCCTGGGGGGTTCACCCCTCCACTTT. This chain uses TRBV19 with TRBJ1-6; D might be TRBD1 (5 bases). The CDR3 consists of 14 residues. Germline V gene sequence: CDR1 LNHDA, CDR2 SQIVND (reference sequence). Trimming took 5 bases from V and 9 from J, leaving 14 bases between them.

There are a few counts of this clonotype. The genes are TRBV7-2 and TRBJ2-7, with TRBD2 as a possible D gene (6 bases). This CDR3 contains 15 residues. V lost 5 bases to trimming and J lost 9 bases, with 23 bases between them. CDR1 SGHTA and CDR2 FQGNSA come from the germline V gene. CDR3 sequence reads: CASSRLSGTLSRQYF. As DNA, the CDR3 is TGTGCCAGCAGCCGCCTTAGCGGTACCCTGAGTCGGCAGTACTTC.